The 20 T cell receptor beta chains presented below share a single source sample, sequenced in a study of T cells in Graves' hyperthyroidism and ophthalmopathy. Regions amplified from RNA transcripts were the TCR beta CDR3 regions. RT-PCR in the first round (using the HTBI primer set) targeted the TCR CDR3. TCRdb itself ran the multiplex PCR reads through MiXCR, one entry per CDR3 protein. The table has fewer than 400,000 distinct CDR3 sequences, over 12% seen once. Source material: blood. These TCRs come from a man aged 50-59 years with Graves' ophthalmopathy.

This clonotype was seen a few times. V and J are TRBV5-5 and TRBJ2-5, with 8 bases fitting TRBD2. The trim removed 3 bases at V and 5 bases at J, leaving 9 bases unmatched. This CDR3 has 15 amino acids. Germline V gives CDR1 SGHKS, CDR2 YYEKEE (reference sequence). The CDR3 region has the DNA TGTGCCAGCAGCTGGGGGGCGGGAGGACGCGAGACCCAGTACTTC. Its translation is CASSWGAGGRETQYF. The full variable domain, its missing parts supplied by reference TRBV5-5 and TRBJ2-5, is DAGVTQSPTHLIKTRGQQVTLRCSPISGHKSVSWYQQVLGQGPQFIFQYYEKEERGRGNFPDRFSARQFPNYSSELNVNALLLGDSALYLCASSWGAGGRETQYFGPGTRLLVL.

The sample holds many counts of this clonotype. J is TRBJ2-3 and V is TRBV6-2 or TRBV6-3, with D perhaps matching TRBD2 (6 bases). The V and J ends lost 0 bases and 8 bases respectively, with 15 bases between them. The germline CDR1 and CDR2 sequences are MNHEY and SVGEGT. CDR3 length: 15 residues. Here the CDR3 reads CASSYSRTTTSTQYF. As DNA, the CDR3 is TGTGCCAGCAGTTACTCGCGGACTACAACTTCTACGCAGTATTTT.

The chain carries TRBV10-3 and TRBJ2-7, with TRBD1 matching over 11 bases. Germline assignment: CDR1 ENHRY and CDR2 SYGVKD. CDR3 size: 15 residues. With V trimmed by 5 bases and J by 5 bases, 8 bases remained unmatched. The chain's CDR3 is CAISPPGQGVDEQYF. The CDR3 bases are TGTGCCATCAGTCCCCCGGGACAGGGGGTCGACGAGCAGTACTTC.

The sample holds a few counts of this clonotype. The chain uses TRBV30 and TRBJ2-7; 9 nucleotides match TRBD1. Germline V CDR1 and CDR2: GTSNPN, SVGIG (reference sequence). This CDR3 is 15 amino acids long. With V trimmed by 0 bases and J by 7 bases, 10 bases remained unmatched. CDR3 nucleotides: TGTGCCTGGAGTGTACTGGGACAGGGTGTGGGGGAGCAGTACTTC. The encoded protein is CAWSVLGQGVGEQYF.

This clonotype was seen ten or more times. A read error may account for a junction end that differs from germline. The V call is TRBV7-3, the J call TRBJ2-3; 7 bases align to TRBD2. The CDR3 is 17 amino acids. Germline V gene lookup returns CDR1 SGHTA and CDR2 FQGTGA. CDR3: CASSLMPAGVNTDTQYF. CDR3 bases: TGTGCCAGCAGTTTAATGCCTGCGGGAGTTAACACAGATACGCAGTATTTT.

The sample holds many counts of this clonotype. CDR3 in amino acids: CASGRGNTEAFF. The CDR3 DNA reads as TGTGCCAGCGGCCGAGGGAACACTGAAGCTTTCTTT. The chain employs TRBV27 and TRBJ1-1; D is uncertain. The CDR3 is 12 amino acids. V lost 8 bases to trimming and J lost 1 base, with 8 bases between them. In germline, CDR1 is MNHEY, CDR2 SMNVEV (reference sequence).

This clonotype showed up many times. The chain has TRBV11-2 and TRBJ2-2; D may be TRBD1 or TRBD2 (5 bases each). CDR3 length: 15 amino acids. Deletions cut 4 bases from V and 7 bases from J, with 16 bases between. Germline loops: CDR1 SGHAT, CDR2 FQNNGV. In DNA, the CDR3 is TGTGCCAGCAGCTCCTTTGGGACCGCCATCGGGGAGCTGTTTTTT. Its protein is CASSSFGTAIGELFF.

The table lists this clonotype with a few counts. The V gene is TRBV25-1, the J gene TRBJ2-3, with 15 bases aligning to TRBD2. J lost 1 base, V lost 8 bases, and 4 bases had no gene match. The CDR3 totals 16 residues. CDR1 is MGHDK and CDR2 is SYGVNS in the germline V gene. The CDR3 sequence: CASPGLAGGCTDTQYF. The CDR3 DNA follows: TGTGCCAGCCCAGGACTAGCGGGAGGGTGCACAGATACGCAGTATTTT.

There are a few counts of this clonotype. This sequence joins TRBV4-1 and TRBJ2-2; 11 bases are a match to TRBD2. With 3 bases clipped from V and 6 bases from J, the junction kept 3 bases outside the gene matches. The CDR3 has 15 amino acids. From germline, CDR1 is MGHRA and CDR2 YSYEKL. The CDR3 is CASSQPSGRPGELFF. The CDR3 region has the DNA TGCGCCAGCAGCCAGCCTAGCGGGAGGCCCGGGGAGCTGTTTTTT.

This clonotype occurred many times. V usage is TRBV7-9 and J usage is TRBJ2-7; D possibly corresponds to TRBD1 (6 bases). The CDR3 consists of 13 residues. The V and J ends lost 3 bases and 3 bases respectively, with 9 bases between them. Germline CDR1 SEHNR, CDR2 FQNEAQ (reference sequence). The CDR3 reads CASSLGAVYEQYF. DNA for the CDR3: TGTGCCAGCAGCTTGGGGGCAGTCTACGAGCAGTACTTC.

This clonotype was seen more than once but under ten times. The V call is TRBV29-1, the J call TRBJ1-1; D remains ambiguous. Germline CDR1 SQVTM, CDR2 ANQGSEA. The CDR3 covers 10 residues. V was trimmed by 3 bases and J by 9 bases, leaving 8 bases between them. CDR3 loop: CSVEAGQAFF. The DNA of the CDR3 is TGCAGCGTTGAGGCCGGACAAGCTTTCTTT.

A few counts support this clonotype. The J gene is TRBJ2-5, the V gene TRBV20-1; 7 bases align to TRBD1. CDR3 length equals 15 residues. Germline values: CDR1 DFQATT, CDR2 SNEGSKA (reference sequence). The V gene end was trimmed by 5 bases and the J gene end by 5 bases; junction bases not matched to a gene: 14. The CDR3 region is CSADRVATNIETQYF. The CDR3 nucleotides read TGCAGTGCTGACAGGGTAGCTACCAATATTGAGACCCAGTACTTC.

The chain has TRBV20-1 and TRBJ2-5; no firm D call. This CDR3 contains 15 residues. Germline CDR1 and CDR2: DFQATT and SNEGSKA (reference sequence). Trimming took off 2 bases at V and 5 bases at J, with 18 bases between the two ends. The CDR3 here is CSARPIGSVGETQYF. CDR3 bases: TGCAGTGCTAGACCAATCGGAAGCGTGGGGGAGACCCAGTACTTC.

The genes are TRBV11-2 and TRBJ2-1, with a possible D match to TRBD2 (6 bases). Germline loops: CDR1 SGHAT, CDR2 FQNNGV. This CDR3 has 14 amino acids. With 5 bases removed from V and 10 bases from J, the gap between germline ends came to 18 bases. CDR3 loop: CASSGGMRGGEQFF. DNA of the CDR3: TGTGCCAGCAGCGGCGGAATGCGGGGCGGGGAGCAGTTCTTC. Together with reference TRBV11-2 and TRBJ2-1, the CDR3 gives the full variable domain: EAGVAQSPRYKIIEKRQSVAFWCNPISGHATLYWYQQILGQGPKLLIQFQNNGVVDDSQLPKDRFSAERLKGVDSTLKIQPAKLEDSAVYLCASSGGMRGGEQFFGPGTRLTVL.

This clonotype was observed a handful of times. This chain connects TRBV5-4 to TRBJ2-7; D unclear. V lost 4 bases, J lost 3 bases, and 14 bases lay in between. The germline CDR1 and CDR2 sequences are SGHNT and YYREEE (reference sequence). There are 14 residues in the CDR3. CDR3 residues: CASSLDGWGYEQYF. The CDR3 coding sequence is TGTGCCAGCAGCCTGGACGGGTGGGGCTACGAGCAGTACTTC.

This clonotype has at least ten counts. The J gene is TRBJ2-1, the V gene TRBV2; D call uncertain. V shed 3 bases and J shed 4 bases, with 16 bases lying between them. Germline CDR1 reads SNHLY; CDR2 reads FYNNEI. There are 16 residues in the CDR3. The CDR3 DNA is TGTGCCAGCAGTGAGCCCGGTGGTGGTAGGTACAATGAGCAGTTCTTC. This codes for CASSEPGGGRYNEQFF.

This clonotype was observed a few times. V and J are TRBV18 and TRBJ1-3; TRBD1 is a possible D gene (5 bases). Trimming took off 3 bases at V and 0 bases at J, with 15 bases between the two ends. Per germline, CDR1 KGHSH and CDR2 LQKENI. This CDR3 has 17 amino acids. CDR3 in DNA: TGTGCCAGCTCACCCCGGGGCGCGGGTGACTCTGGAAACACCATATATTTT. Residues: CASSPRGAGDSGNTIYF.

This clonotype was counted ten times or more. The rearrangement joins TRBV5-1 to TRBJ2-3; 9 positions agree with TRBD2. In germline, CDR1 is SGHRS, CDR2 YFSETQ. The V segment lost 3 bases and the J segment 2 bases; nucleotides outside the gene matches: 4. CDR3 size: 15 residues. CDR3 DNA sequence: TGCGCCAGCAGCTGGCGGGGGGGGCCCACAGATACGCAGTATTTT. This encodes CASSWRGGPTDTQYF.

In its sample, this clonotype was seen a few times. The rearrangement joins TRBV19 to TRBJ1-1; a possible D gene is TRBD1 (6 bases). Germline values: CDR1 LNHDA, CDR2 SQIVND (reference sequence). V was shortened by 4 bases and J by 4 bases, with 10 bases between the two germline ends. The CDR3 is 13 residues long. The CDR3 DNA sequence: TGTGCCAGTAGTACAGCCAGGGGCACTGAAGCTTTCTTT. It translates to CASSTARGTEAFF.

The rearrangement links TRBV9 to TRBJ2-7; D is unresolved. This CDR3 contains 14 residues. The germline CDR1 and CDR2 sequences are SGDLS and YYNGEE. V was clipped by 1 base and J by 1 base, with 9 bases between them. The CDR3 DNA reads TGTGCCAGCAGCGTATTGGACGGTTCCTACGAGCAGTACTTC. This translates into CASSVLDGSYEQYF.